These T cell receptor beta chains were read from a single sample in a study of blood T cell repertoires in COVID-19. Sequencing was performed with immunoSEQ multiplex PCR; in TCRdb, only in-frame clones are kept and a portion is missing. The sample shows around 190,000 clones, approximately 80% of them seen only once. Sequencing was performed on peripheral blood. The source is a man aged 55-75 years with acute or convalescent COVID-19. Each CDR3 is given with its conserved first and last residue. The order of the fields is J gene, D gene, V gene, clone size, CDR3 protein, CDR3 DNA. D genes are given only for firm matches. Not all rows give a size; the values are once, few, many and, for expanded clones, a class.

>TRBJ1-5|NA|TRBV27|NA
CASSGAGPTQPQHF
TGTGCCAGCAGTGGCGCGGGGCCGACTCAGCCCCAGCATTTT
>TRBJ2-3|TRBD2|TRBV5-4|NA
CASSFRLAENTDTQYF
TGTGCCAGCAGCTTTAGACTAGCGGAGAACACAGATACGCAGTATTTT
>TRBJ2-2|NA|TRBV5-4|once
CASSLTVISGELFF
TGTGCCAGCAGCTTGACAGTCATCTCCGGGGAGCTGTTTTTT
>TRBJ2-3|TRBD2|TRBV5-1|NA
CASNAPGLRTDTQYF
TGCGCCAGCAACGCTCCGGGACTACGCACAGATACGCAGTATTTT
>TRBJ2-1|TRBD2|TRBV5-1|NA
CASSYSLAAYNEQFF
TGCGCCAGCAGCTACAGTCTAGCGGCCTACAATGAGCAGTTCTTC
>TRBJ2-5|TRBD1|TRBV5-4|NA
CASSWVGQDQYF
TGTGCCAGCAGCTGGGTCGGACAGGACCAGTACTTC
>TRBJ1-6|TRBD1|TRBV6-5|NA
CASSSDRGLSPLHF
TGTGCCAGCAGTTCGGACAGGGGGTTGTCACCCCTCCACTTT
>TRBJ2-7|TRBD1|TRBV24-1|NA
CATSDLTADRGSYEQYF
TGTGCCACCAGTGATTTAACGGCGGACAGGGGGTCCTACGAGCAGTACTTC
>TRBJ2-3|TRBD2|TRBV9|NA
CASSLTSSGTSGIDTQYF
TGTGCCAGCAGCCTCACAAGCTCCGGGACTAGTGGCATAGATACGCAGTATTTT
>TRBJ1-1|NA|TRBV19|few
CASSPERGGAAFF
TGTGCCAGTAGTCCGGAACGCGGGGGCGCCGCTTTCTTT
>TRBJ2-1|TRBD2|TRBV5-5|NA
CASSLLAANEQFF
TGTGCCAGCAGCTTACTAGCGGCTAATGAGCAGTTCTTC
>TRBJ1-1|TRBD1|TRBV5-1|NA
CASSLWTGTNTEAFF
TGCGCCAGCAGCTTGTGGACAGGAACGAACACTGAAGCTTTCTTT
>TRBJ2-7|NA|TRBV7-2|NA
CASSSQSGGYEQYF
TGTGCCAGCAGCTCACAGAGCGGCGGCTACGAGCAGTACTTC
>TRBJ2-7|NA|TRBV7-2|few
CASSPNFPYEQYF
TGTGCCAGCAGCCCAAATTTCCCCTACGAGCAGTACTTC
>TRBJ1-4|NA|TRBV18|few
CASSYRESRRDREKLFF
TGTGCCAGCTCTTACAGGGAAAGTCGTCGGGATCGTGAAAAACTGTTTTTT
>TRBJ1-5|TRBD1|TRBV4-2|NA
CASSHVQGEGNQPQHF
TGTGCCAGCAGCCACGTCCAGGGGGAGGGCAATCAGCCCCAGCATTTT
>TRBJ1-5|TRBD1|TRBV5-5|NA
CASSLEDRYQPQHF
TGTGCCAGCAGCTTGGAGGACAGGTATCAGCCCCAGCATTTT